These 21 T cell receptor beta chains came from one sample sequenced in a study of blood T cell repertoires in COVID-19. Assay: immunoSEQ multiplex PCR; the TCRdb copy retains only in-frame clones and omits some. The data contain roughly 280,000 clones, approximately 91% of them singletons. The sample comprised peripheral blood. The source is a young woman with COVID-19, enrolled during active disease.

The rearrangement joins TRBV6-1 to TRBJ2-2; the match to TRBD1 covers 7 bases. Germline V gene sequence: CDR1 MNHNS, CDR2 SASEGT. This CDR3 has 16 residues. The ends lost 3 bases at V and 5 bases at J; junction bases unmatched: 9. The CDR3 region is CASSDQGVVGTGELFF. CDR3 sequence (DNA): TGTGCCAGCAGTGATCAGGGGGTGGTGGGGACCGGGGAGCTGTTTTTT.

This clone has only one observation. The chain couples TRBV9 to TRBJ2-5; 7 nucleotides align to TRBD1. V shed 0 bases and J 5 bases; nucleotides not matched to a gene: 10. The CDR3 extends over 16 amino acids. Germline CDR1 reads SGDLS; CDR2 reads YYNGEE. DNA for the CDR3: TGTGCCAGCAGCGTAGGATCATCGACAGGGCAGGAGACCCAGTACTTC. It yields the protein CASSVGSSTGQETQYF. The entire variable domain, with the rest obtained from reference TRBV9 and TRBJ2-5, is as follows: DSGVTQTPKHLITATGQRVTLRCSPRSGDLSVYWYQQSLDQGLQFLIQYYNGEERAKGNILERFSAQQFPDLHSELNLSSLELGDSALYFCASSVGSSTGQETQYFGPGTRLLVL.

The chain uses TRBV2 and TRBJ1-2; 8 bases agree with TRBD1. J lost 4 bases, V lost 6 bases, and 7 bases had no gene match. Germline-derived CDR1 and CDR2 are SNHLY and FYNNEI. The CDR3 runs to 14 residues. Here the CDR3 DNA reads TGTGCCAGCAGGAAGGACAGGGCCCTCTATGGCTACACCTTC. Translating gives CASRKDRALYGYTF.

The gene calls are TRBV6-5 and TRBJ1-6, with 7 bases fitting TRBD1. The V gene's germline CDR1 is MNHEY and CDR2 SVGAGI. Germline trimming cut 2 bases from V and 10 bases from J; bases unmatched to any gene: 5. This CDR3 contains 14 residues. The DNA for the CDR3 is TGTGCCAGCAGTTACCAGGGGGATGAATCACCCCTCCACTTT. This translates into CASSYQGDESPLHF.

The J gene is TRBJ1-1, the V gene TRBV11-3; 12 nucleotides match TRBD1. The CDR3 consists of 16 residues. In germline, CDR1 is SGHNT, CDR2 YENEEA. Germline trimming cut 5 bases from V and 5 bases from J; bases unmatched to any gene: 9. CDR3 sequence (DNA): TGTGCCAGCAGCGGCGGGGACAGGGGGCGAAAAACTGAAGCTTTCTTT. Translation: CASSGGDRGRKTEAFF.

The chain combines TRBV5-1 with TRBJ2-5; perhaps TRBD2 as D (6 bases). Deletions cut 8 bases from V and 5 bases from J, with 22 bases between. The CDR3 has 15 amino acids. The V gene's germline CDR1 is SGHRS and CDR2 YFSETQ. The chain's CDR3 is CASHTGGLGRETQYF. The DNA for the CDR3 is TGCGCCAGTCATACCGGGGGACTGGGCAGGGAGACCCAGTACTTC.

The chain carries TRBV12-2 and TRBJ1-4; the table gives TRBD1 as D, unverified against the DNA. TRBV12-2 has pseudogene status. This CDR3 contains 15 residues. As DNA, the CDR3 is TGTGCAAGTCGCGTTGACAGGACCACTAATGAAAAACTGTTTTTT. Translation gives CASRVDRTTNEKLFF.

The genes are TRBV25-1 and TRBJ2-7, with a tentative D call TRBD2 (5 bases). Germline-derived CDR1 and CDR2 are MGHDK and SYGVNS. Deletions cut 5 bases from V and 3 bases from J, with 17 bases between. The CDR3 totals 15 residues. The CDR3 sequence: CASSPDVGRLYEQYF. CDR3 bases: TGTGCCAGCAGTCCCGACGTTGGGAGACTCTACGAGCAGTACTTC.

CDR3: CASSYRRQGIAGGTYEQYF. Written as DNA, the CDR3 is TGTGCCAGCAGTTACCGGAGACAGGGGATAGCGGGAGGTACCTACGAGCAGTACTTC. The chain has TRBV27 and TRBJ2-7; TRBD2 agrees at 10 bases. Trimming at V came to 4 bases and at J to 2 bases, leaving 17 bases not matched to a gene. The CDR3 length is 19 residues. Germline V gene data show CDR1 as MNHEY and CDR2 as SMNVEV (reference sequence).

This chain joins TRBV30 and TRBJ2-2; D is possibly TRBD1 (5 bases). Germline assignment: CDR1 GTSNPN and CDR2 SVGIG (reference sequence). Trimming removed 3 bases from V and 7 bases from J, with 21 bases in between. The CDR3 consists of 16 residues. CDR3: CAWRGPQGRGGGELFF. CDR3 in DNA: TGTGCCTGGAGGGGCCCCCAGGGCCGCGGTGGCGGGGAGCTGTTTTTT.

This chain uses TRBV7-2 with TRBJ1-1; maybe TRBD1 (6 bases). The CDR3 loop spans 19 amino acids. V was clipped by 2 bases and J by 0 bases, with 22 bases between them. In germline, CDR1 is SGHTA, CDR2 FQGNSA. The CDR3 loop reads CASSLSMDSLGHLNTEAFF. Written as DNA, the CDR3 is TGTGCCAGCAGCTTAAGTATGGACAGTCTGGGCCACCTGAACACTGAAGCTTTCTTT.

The chain employs TRBV7-3 and TRBJ2-7; tentatively, D is TRBD1 (5 bases). Germline CDR1 reads SGHTA; CDR2 reads FQGTGA. Deletions cut 1 base from V and 0 bases from J, with 10 bases between. The CDR3 has 15 residues. CDR3 residues: CASSLRGGPSYEQYF. The CDR3 DNA follows: TGTGCCAGCAGCTTAAGGGGCGGACCCTCCTACGAGCAGTACTTC.

This clone was seen a few times. The chain uses TRBV7-2 and TRBJ1-6, with a weak D call TRBD1 (5 bases). This CDR3 is 14 amino acids long. The V end lost 5 bases, the J end lost 4 bases, and 9 bases lay between the germline ends. Germline-derived CDR1 and CDR2 are SGHTA and FQGNSA. The CDR3 DNA reads TGTGCCAGCAGCACAGACAGTTATAATTCACCCCTCCACTTT. It yields the protein CASSTDSYNSPLHF.

The chain recombines TRBV24-1 with TRBJ2-5, with unresolved D. V shed 2 bases and J shed 2 bases, with 8 bases lying between them. CDR3 size: 14 residues. Germline CDR1 reads KGHDR; CDR2 reads SFDVKD. The CDR3 DNA sequence: TGTGCCACCAGTGATTGGGCAGTTCAAGAGACCCAGTACTTC. This gives the protein CATSDWAVQETQYF.

This clone showed up just a few times. CDR3 nucleotides: TGTGCCAGCAGTTTGGGACAGAGTAACACTGAAGCTTTCTTT. Its protein is CASSLGQSNTEAFF. J is TRBJ1-1 and V is TRBV27; 7 bases agree with TRBD1. The germline CDR1 and CDR2 sequences are MNHEY and SMNVEV (reference sequence). This CDR3 is 14 amino acids long. Germline trimming cut 3 bases from V and 2 bases from J; bases unmatched to any gene: 3.

Regarding this clone: Other DNA sequences in this sample translate to the same CDR3. The CDR3: CASSLGGRADEQYF. Written as DNA, the CDR3 is TGCGCCAGCAGCTTGGGTGGGAGAGCCGACGAGCAGTACTTC. The gene calls are TRBV5-1 and TRBJ2-7, with D perhaps matching TRBD2 (5 bases). CDR1 is SGHRS, CDR2 YFSETQ, per germline. Deletions cut 0 bases from V and 5 bases from J, with 12 bases between. The CDR3 extends over 14 amino acids.

The chain carries TRBV6-5 and TRBJ2-3; TRBD2 matches 7 bases. The junction had 6 bases not matched to a gene; V was cut back by 6 bases and J by 0 bases. This CDR3 contains 15 residues. The germline CDR1 and CDR2 sequences are MNHEY and SVGAGI. The CDR3 DNA sequence: TGTGCCAGCAGCTCCCCCGGGGGGAGCACAGATACGCAGTATTTT. It yields the protein CASSSPGGSTDTQYF.

The genes are TRBV3-1 (or the pseudogene TRBV3-2) and TRBJ2-7; a weak D match, TRBD2 (5 bases). Germline V gives CDR1 LGHDT, CDR2 YNNKEL (reference sequence). This CDR3 is built from 15 residues. Trimming shortened V by 0 bases and J by 6 bases, and 15 bases separated the two germline ends. CDR3 residues: CASSQDLSGMGEQYF. CDR3 nucleotide sequence: TGTGCCAGCAGCCAAGATTTATCGGGGATGGGCGAGCAGTACTTC.

The chain couples TRBV12-3 or TRBV12-4 to TRBJ2-7, with TRBD2 identical over 7 bases. The CDR3 has 13 residues. With 5 bases clipped from V and 10 bases from J, the junction kept 11 bases outside the gene matches. The CDR3 loop is CASSPPTSPFQYF. The CDR3 DNA follows: TGTGCCAGCAGTCCCCCGACTAGCCCCTTTCAGTACTTC.

In this sample, this clone turned up once. The chain joins TRBV28 to TRBJ1-2; D uncertain. Looked up from germline, CDR1 is MDHEN and CDR2 is SYDVKM. V shed 6 bases and J shed 2 bases, with 4 bases lying between them. This CDR3 contains 11 residues. The CDR3 loop is CASRQNYGYTF. CDR3 bases: TGTGCCAGCAGACAAAACTATGGCTACACCTTC.

The rearrangement links TRBV2 to TRBJ2-3, with TRBD2 identical over 14 bases. The CDR3 sequence is 17 residues long. V lost 6 bases, J lost 6 bases, and 11 bases stayed unmatched. The germline gives CDR1 SNHLY, CDR2 FYNNEI. The CDR3 bases are TGTGCCAGCAGCTACTCCGGGACTAGCGGGGGACTTGATACGCAGTATTTT. Amino acid sequence: CASSYSGTSGGLDTQYF. Based on the CDR3 plus reference TRBV2 and TRBJ2-3, the full variable domain is EPEVTQTPSHQVTQMGQEVILRCVPISNHLYFYWYRQILGQKVEFLVSFYNNEISEKSEIFDDQFSVERPDGSNFTLKIRSTKLEDSAMYFCASSYSGTSGGLDTQYFGPGTRLTVL.